These 3 T cell receptor beta chains came from one sample sequenced in a study of cytomegalovirus exposure and HLA in healthy donors. Primers: 60 Vbeta forward and 13 Jbeta reverse. Generated by immunoSEQ multiplex PCR, the TCRdb table keeps only in-frame clones and is missing some. Here the sample spans 150,000 to 200,000 clones, more than 85% being singletons. Sequenced sample: PBMCs. The receptor set was obtained from a woman younger than 35 in good health and CMV-seronegative.

This clone was picked up a small number of times. The chain couples TRBV19 to TRBJ1-1; 12 positions agree with TRBD1. CDR1 and CDR2 from the germline V gene are LNHDA and SQIVND (reference sequence). The V and J ends lost 5 bases and 6 bases, in that order; junction bases with no gene match: 4. This CDR3 is built from 14 residues. CDR3 coding DNA: TGTGCCAGTAGTCCAAGGGACAGGGGGCCTGAAGCTTTCTTT. It codes for CASSPRDRGPEAFF.

J is TRBJ1-2 and V is TRBV5-1; D uncertain. CDR1 is SGHRS and CDR2 is YFSETQ in the germline V gene. Deletions cut 0 bases from V and 0 bases from J, with 6 bases between. The CDR3 covers 14 residues. The CDR3 protein is CASSLDSPNYGYTF. The CDR3 coding sequence is TGCGCCAGCAGCTTGGACAGCCCTAACTATGGCTACACCTTC.

The chain uses TRBV5-1 and TRBJ2-1; TRBD2 matches 11 bases. This CDR3 spans 16 amino acids. Losses at the gene ends were 3 bases for V and 0 bases for J; bases not matched to a gene: 2. The germline CDR1 and CDR2 sequences are SGHRS and YFSETQ. Here the CDR3 reads CASSWGLAASYNEQFF. In DNA, the CDR3 is TGCGCCAGCAGCTGGGGACTAGCGGCCTCCTACAATGAGCAGTTCTTC.